This T cell receptor beta chain was identified in a study of T cell clonality in common variable immunodeficiency. Germline assignment: CDR1 SGHRS and CDR2 YFSETQ. The CDR3 is made up of 15 amino acids. This table comes from immunoSEQ multiplex PCR, and its TCRdb copy is limited to in-frame clones, with some not included. Altogether 40,000 or so clones were found in the sample, and no singletons occur. Note on this clone: As yet, its antigen is unknown. The germline gene is not matched at one end of the junction; a read error may be the cause. The CDR3 end falls 3 residues outside the read, so it is completed with the germline J gene.

General study results and limits: Authors noted CVID clonality's cause needs subpopulation repertoire sequencing. Shared TCRbeta clones were fewer between CVID subjects than controls.

The rearrangement joins TRBV5-1 to TRBJ2-5; possible D gene TRBD1, 6 bases. The source of this sequence is a person between 18 and 75 years old in good health. The sequenced material came from peripheral blood mononuclear cells. The DNA read from the CDR3 is TGCGCCAGTAGCTCGCAGGGGATAGGGCGGGAGACC. Its protein product is CASSSQGIGRET. The entire CDR3 sequence reads CASSSQGIGRETQYF.